Below are 2 T cell receptor beta chains sequenced from a single sample in a study of T cell responses to AZD1222 COVID-19 vaccine. Sequenced by immunoSEQ multiplex PCR; TCRdb stores in-frame clones only, minus some. Among 90,000 to 130,000 clones listed, roughly nine tenths were seen once. The material was peripheral blood, obtained on day 0 of MenACWY control vaccination. All receptors come from an adult in good health.

The V call is TRBV28, the J call TRBJ1-1, with D possibly matching TRBD1 (6 bases). CDR1 and CDR2 from the germline V gene are MDHEN and SYDVKM. The ends were cut back, 3 bases at V and 1 base at J, with 12 bases in the middle. This CDR3 spans 15 amino acids. The CDR3 spells CASSFSQGTNTEAFF. CDR3 coding DNA: TGTGCCAGCAGTTTTTCCCAGGGGACGAACACTGAAGCTTTCTTT.

The chain uses TRBV3-1 (or the pseudogene TRBV3-2) and TRBJ1-6, with 11 bases matching TRBD1. With 1 base clipped from V and 2 bases from J, the junction kept 1 base outside the gene matches. The CDR3 is 17 residues long. CDR1 is LGHDT, CDR2 YNNKEL, per germline (reference sequence). The CDR3 sequence is CASSQGTGGAYNSPLHF. Here the CDR3 DNA reads TGTGCCAGCAGCCAAGGGACAGGGGGCGCCTATAATTCACCCCTCCACTTT.